This T cell receptor (beta chain) is drawn from a study of spatial heterogeneity in lung cancer. Study details: Within raw reads, each unique TCR and UMI combination appeared on average more than ten times. Whole-study findings and limits: Ubiquitous expanded tumor TCRs showed up in blood more at resection than follow-up.

One entry per CDR3 protein, called by TCRdb with MiXCR from the 5' RACE reads. The repertoire consists of fewer than 45,000 distinct CDR3 sequences, with 6.5% to 7% occurring once and the leading ten covering roughly two fifths. The V segment lost 7 bases and the J segment 2 bases; nucleotides outside the gene matches: 7. The CDR3 length is 14 residues. CDR1 SQVTM and CDR2 ANQGSEA come from the germline V gene. Time point in this sample: sample taken at primary tumor resection. No cells were sorted before sequencing. The whole RNA sequenced was extracted from tumor, nontumor lung or frozen PBMC. As regards this clonotype: Antigen specificity is unknown.

Material: PBMCs, obtained at surgery. The V gene is TRBV29-1, the J gene TRBJ2-3; TRBD1 matches 9 bases. This TCR came from a female donor with early-stage non-small cell lung cancer. This chain's CDR3 is CSAEGTGFTDTQYF. The CDR3 DNA reads TGCAGCGCCGAGGGGACAGGGTTCACAGATACGCAGTATTTT.